This T cell receptor (beta chain) is from a study of T cell changes during pregnancy in multiple sclerosis. CDR3 length: 14 amino acids. Trimming removed 4 bases from V and 7 bases from J, with 14 bases in between. Germline CDR1 reads SGHRS; CDR2 reads YFSETQ. Sequenced by immunoSEQ multiplex PCR; TCRdb stores in-frame clones only, minus some. The data show around 97,000 clones, with 92% seen just once and about 0.88% held by the top ten. The receptor was derived from a female donor with multiple sclerosis, enrolled in a pregnancy study. The sample here was peripheral blood, taken after pregnancy. The rearrangement joins TRBV5-1 to TRBJ2-2, with D possibly matching TRBD1 (6 bases). CDR3 in amino acids: CASSLFGQFGELFF. The DNA for the CDR3 is TGCGCCAGCAGCCTATTCGGACAGTTCGGGGAGCTGTTTTTT.